This T cell receptor (beta chain) emerged from a study of OX40 agonist ivuxolimab in advanced cancers. Across the study: Having had anti-PD-1, anti-PD-L1 or anti-CTLA-4 therapy before was allowed, and approximately 40% had some. General observations from the study: In general, CD8+ T cells held more expanded clones than CD4+ did, on average.

Using immunoSEQ multiplex PCR, the repertoire was profiled, and TCRdb retains in-frame clones only, with some absent. The profile shows some 99,000 clones, 90% of them singletons. This CDR3 has 15 residues. V was cut by 0 bases and J by 4 bases, with 10 bases left in between. CDR1 and CDR2 (germline): ENHRY, SYGVKD. A note on this clone: Its antigen remains unidentified.

This rearrangement joins TRBV10-3 to TRBJ2-1, with D unclear. The sequencing here drew on CD4+ or CD8+ T cells sorted from blood, taken in a trial of the OX40 agonist ivuxolimab. This TCR came from an adult with an advanced solid tumor such as melanoma, head and neck, liver or kidney cancer. CDR3 sequence: CAISESTERYNEQFF. The CDR3 DNA sequence: TGTGCCATCAGTGAGTCCACAGAGAGATACAATGAGCAGTTCTTC.